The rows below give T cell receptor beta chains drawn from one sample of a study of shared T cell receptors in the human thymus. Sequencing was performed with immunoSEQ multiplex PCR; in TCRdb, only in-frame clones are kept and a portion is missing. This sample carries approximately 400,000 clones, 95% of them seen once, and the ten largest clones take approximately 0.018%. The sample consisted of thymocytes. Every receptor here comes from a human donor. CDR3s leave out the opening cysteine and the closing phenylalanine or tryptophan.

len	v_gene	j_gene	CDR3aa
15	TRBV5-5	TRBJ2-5	ASSLAGLAGVQETQY
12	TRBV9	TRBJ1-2	ASARGAGPYGYT
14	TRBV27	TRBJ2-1	ASSLRGLKNYNEQF
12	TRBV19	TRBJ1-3	ASSIEGAGNTIY
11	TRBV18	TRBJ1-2	ASSQGISYGYT
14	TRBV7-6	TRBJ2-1	ASSLGHRRSGNEQF
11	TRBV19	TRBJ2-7	ASSIQRAYEQY
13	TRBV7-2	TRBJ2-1	ASSLTTGAYNEQF
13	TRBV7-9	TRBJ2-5	ASSLGSGHLRIQY
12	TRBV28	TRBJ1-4	ASSLSAIGEKLF
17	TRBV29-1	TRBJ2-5	SVEVGTGWKRGWEETQY
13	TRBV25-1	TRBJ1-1	ASNSRQGRGTEAF
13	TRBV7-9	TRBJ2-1	ASSSFRDRGNEQF
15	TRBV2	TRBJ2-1	ASSKVTRVASYNEQF
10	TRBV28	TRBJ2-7	ASGVITYEQY
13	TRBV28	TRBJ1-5	ASSPHGTKRGSGV
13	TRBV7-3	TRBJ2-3	ASSQSGRGADTQY
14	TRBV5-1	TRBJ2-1	ASSGDGAWWNNEQF
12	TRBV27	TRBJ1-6	ASSSTGYNSPLH
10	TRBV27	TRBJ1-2	ASFRPSNGYT
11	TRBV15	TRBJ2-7	ATAISGSNEQY
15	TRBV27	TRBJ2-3	ASRPKLGQRVTDTQY
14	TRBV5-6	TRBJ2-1	ASSLRFGRGFNEQF
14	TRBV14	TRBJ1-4	ASSQDRTGCNEKLF
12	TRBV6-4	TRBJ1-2	ASSDSPGSYGYT
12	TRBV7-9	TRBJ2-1	ASSGMGTYNEQF
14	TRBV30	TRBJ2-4	AWSVGRRFPKNIQY
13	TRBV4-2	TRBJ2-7	ASSQDLRTGYEQY
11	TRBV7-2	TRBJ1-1	ATNVGTNTEAF
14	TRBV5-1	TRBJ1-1	ASSARTRDPNTEAF
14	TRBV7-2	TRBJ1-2	ASSTRTEGLWGGYT
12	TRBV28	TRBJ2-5	ASSFLGLLSTQY
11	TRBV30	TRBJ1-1	AWSVQGNTEAF
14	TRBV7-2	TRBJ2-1	ASSSVWKSSYNEQF
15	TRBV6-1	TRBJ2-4	ASSVGKGVMDKNIQY
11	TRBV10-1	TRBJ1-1	ASSGQRKTEAF
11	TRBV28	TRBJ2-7	ASHRGHSYEQY
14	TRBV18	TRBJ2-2	ASSPTSGSLTGELF
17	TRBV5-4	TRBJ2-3	ASSLGGAGGPKSTDTQY
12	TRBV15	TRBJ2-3	ATSRLPRGDTQY
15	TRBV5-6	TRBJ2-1	ASSLYFQWARYNEQF
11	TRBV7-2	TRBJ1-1	ASSLAPDPGAF
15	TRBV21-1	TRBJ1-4	ASSKSRRGRYNEKLF
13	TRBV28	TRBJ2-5	ASSLIGTGKETQY
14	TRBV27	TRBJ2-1	ASSFFRDRVPNEQF
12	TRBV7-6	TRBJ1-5	ASSSREGGQPQH
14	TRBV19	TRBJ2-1	ASSPPKGAYYNEQF
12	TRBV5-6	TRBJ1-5	ASSLGRSLEPQH